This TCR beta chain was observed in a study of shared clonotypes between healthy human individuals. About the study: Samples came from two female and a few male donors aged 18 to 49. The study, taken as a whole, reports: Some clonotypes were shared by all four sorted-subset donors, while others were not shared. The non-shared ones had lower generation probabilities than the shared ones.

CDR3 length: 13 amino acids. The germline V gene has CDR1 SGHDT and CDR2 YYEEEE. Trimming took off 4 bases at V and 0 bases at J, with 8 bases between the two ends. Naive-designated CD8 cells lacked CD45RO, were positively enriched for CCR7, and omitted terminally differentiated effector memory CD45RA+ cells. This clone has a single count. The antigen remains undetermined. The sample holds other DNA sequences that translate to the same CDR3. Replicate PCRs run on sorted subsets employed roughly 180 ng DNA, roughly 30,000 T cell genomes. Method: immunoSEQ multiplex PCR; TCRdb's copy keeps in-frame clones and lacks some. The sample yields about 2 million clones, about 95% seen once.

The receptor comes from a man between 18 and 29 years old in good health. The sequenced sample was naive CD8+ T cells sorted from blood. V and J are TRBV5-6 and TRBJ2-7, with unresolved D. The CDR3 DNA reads TGTGCCAGCAGCCTTAGTCTCTCCTACGAGCAGTACTTC. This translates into CASSLSLSYEQYF.